This T cell receptor beta chain was documented in a study of blood T cell repertoires in COVID-19. Across the whole study: The United States, Italy and Spain were the sources of the acute and convalescent COVID-19 samples.

The V end lost 6 bases, the J end lost 5 bases, and 11 bases lay between the germline ends. The CDR3 consists of 12 residues. The germline V gene has CDR1 WSHSY and CDR2 SAAADI. Per the authors' pipeline: Using reference gene primer amplification, nucleated cell counts were estimated. Sequencing was performed with immunoSEQ multiplex PCR; in TCRdb, only in-frame clones are kept and a portion is missing. V, J and clone size are taken as reported in that table, and D and trimming were inferred from the DNA itself. The sample has around 170,000 clones; over 75% are singletons. The rearrangement uses TRBV10-2 and TRBJ2-7; tentatively, D is TRBD2 (5 bases). Input material: peripheral blood. The sequence was obtained from a man in his 70s with active or convalescent COVID-19. CDR3 residues: CASRSGHHEQYF. DNA for the CDR3: TGCGCCAGCAGGAGCGGCCACCACGAGCAGTACTTC.